This TCR beta chain was sequenced for a study of metastatic and nonmetastatic thyroid tumors. The wider study: Comparative analysis of repertoires was undertaken across blood and tumor or nodule tissue obtained from malignant and benign thyroid patients.

Every patient was untreated before thyroid surgery. Through MiXCR, TCRdb re-clonotyped the PCR reads. Among around 24,000 clones listed, 20% to 25% were seen once. This clone was recorded at least ten times. Its cognate antigen is unknown. Study results and caveats: Reportedly, malignant thyroid tumors had significantly higher TCR beta diversity than benign nodules, in blood and tumor.

V lost 6 bases and J lost 2; bases outside the gene matches: 4. CDR3 length equals 14 residues. This receptor was obtained from a male donor with papillary thyroid cancer or a benign thyroid nodule (not recorded which). Some clones in this sample may be carry-over from other donors' samples. The chain uses TRBV12-3 or TRBV12-4 and TRBJ2-1, with 7 bases that match TRBD1. Sequenced sample: blood. The CDR3 DNA follows: TGTGCCAGCAGCCAGGGGGACGCCTACAATGAGCAGTTCTTC. It specifies CASSQGDAYNEQFF.